This TCR beta chain stems from a study of shared clonotypes between healthy human individuals. Study as a whole: Researchers drew samples from two women and three men aged 18 to 49. Each donor contributed plates that comprised three CD4 naive, three CD4 memory, two CD8 naive and one CD8 memory.

The assay was immunoSEQ multiplex PCR, and TCRdb's table has in-frame clones only and misses some. The sample holds some 900,000 clones; 76% are singletons and the top ten take around 1.5%. There are 11 residues in the CDR3. Looked up from germline, CDR1 is MNHEY and CDR2 is SVGAGI. The V gene end was trimmed by 6 bases and the J gene end by 7 bases; junction bases not matched to a gene: 0. Donors were healthy HIV-negative adults without recent acute infections or vaccinations. Sequencing was carried out using memory CD4+ T cells sorted from blood. The subset was: CD45RA-negative fraction. The clonotype comes from a man aged 18 to 30 in good health. V is TRBV6-5 and J is TRBJ2-1; 7 nucleotides align to TRBD2. This chain's CDR3 is CASRRENEQFF. In nucleotides, the CDR3 is TGTGCCAGCAGGCGGGAGAATGAGCAGTTCTTC.